This T cell receptor beta chain originates from a study of blood T cell repertoires in COVID-19. Overall study: Acute and convalescent COVID-19 specimens originated in the United States, Italy and Spain. T cells, B-cell-depleted T cells, or PBMCs supplied cDNA or gDNA.

The CDR3 sequence is 18 residues long. Germline-derived CDR1 and CDR2 are LNHDA and SQIVND (reference sequence). V was clipped by 1 base and J by 2 bases; unmatched bases: 6. Per the original methods: Counts of nucleated cells, estimated from reference gene primer amplification, were obtained. Clones were sequenced by immunoSEQ multiplex PCR, and TCRdb holds only the in-frame ones, with some missing. V, J and clone size derive from that table, while D and trimming were established from the DNA sequence. Here the sample spans about 140,000 clones, approximately 83% being singletons. This clone was counted only a few times.

The chain links TRBV19 to TRBJ2-1; TRBD2 agrees at 12 bases. This TCR was sampled from a woman aged 55-69 years with acute or convalescent COVID-19. Sample: peripheral blood. This CDR3 reads CASSIVPPSGRAYNEQFF. The CDR3 DNA is TGTGCCAGTAGTATAGTCCCCCCTAGCGGGAGGGCCTACAATGAGCAGTTCTTC.